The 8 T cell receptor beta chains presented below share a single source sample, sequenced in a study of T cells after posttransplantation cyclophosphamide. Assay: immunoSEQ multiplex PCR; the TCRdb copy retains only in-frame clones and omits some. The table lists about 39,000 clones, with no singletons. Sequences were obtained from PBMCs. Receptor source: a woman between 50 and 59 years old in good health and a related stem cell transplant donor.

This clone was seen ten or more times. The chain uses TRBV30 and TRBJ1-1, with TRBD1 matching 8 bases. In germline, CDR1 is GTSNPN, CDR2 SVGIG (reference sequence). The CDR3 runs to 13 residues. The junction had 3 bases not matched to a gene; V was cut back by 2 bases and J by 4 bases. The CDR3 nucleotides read TGTGCCTGGAGTACAGGGGGGGGCACTGAAGCTTTCTTT. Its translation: CAWSTGGGTEAFF.

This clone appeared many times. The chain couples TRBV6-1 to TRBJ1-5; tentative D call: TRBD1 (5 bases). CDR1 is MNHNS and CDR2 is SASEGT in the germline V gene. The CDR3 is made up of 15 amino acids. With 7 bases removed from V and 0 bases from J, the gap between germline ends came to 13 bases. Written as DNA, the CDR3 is TGTGCCAGCAAGTTCCAGGGAACTAGCAATCAGCCCCAGCATTTT. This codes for CASKFQGTSNQPQHF.

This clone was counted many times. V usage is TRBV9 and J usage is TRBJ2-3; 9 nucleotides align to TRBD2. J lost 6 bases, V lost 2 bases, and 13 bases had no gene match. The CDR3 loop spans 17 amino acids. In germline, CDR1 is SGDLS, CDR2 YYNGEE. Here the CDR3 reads CASSVLRGGGAVDTQYF. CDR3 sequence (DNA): TGTGCCAGCAGCGTTCTCAGAGGCGGGGGGGCAGTCGATACGCAGTATTTT.

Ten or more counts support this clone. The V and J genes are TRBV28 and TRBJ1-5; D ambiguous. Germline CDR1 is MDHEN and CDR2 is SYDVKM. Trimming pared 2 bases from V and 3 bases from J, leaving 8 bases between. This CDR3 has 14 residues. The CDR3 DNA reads TGTGCCAGCAGTTTACTATTATCCAATCAGCCCCAGCATTTT. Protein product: CASSLLLSNQPQHF.

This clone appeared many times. CDR3 nucleotides: TGTGCCAGCAGTGAACCGGAGGGTGGCTACACCTTC. Amino acids: CASSEPEGGYTF. The chain couples TRBV2 to TRBJ1-2; D uncertain. In germline, CDR1 is SNHLY, CDR2 FYNNEI. The CDR3 runs to 12 residues. V shed 2 bases and J shed 7 bases, with 8 bases lying between them.

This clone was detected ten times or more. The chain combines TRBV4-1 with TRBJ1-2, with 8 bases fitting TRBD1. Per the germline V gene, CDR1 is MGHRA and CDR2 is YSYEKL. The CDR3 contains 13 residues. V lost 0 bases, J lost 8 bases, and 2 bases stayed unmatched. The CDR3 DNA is TGCGCCAGCAGCCAAGATCGACAGGGGGGCTACACCTTC. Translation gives CASSQDRQGGYTF.

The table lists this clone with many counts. CDR3 nucleotide sequence: TGTGCCAGCAGTCTCACAGGTCCCAATCAGCCCCAGCATTTT. Translating gives CASSLTGPNQPQHF. The rearrangement joins TRBV6-1 to TRBJ1-5, with D possibly matching TRBD1 (5 bases). The CDR3 loop spans 14 amino acids. The V and J ends lost 5 bases and 3 bases respectively, with 11 bases between them. Germline loops: CDR1 MNHNS, CDR2 SASEGT.

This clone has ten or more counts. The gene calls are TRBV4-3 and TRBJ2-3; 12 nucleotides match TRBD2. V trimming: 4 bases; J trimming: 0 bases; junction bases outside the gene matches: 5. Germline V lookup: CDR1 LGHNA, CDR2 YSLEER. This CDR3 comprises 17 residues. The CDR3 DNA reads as TGCGCCAGCAGCCGACGACTAGCGGGGGCCAGCACAGATACGCAGTATTTT. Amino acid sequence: CASSRRLAGASTDTQYF.